This T cell receptor beta chain originates from a study of PD-1 blockade in classical Hodgkin lymphoma. Findings of the study overall: By C4D1, diversity of CD4+ TCRs had risen significantly, whereas that of CD8+ TCRs had not.

About this clone itself: What it binds is unknown.

The germline CDR1 and CDR2 sequences are MNHEY and SVGAGI. J lost 8 bases, V lost 6 bases, and 9 bases had no gene match. The CDR3 is 14 amino acids. All trial patients relapsed after autologous stem cell transplantation. The assay was immunoSEQ multiplex PCR, and TCRdb's table has in-frame clones only and misses some. There are about 86,000 clones in the sample; roughly 87% occur only once, and approximately 12% lies in the top ten. This TCR came from a human donor with classical Hodgkin lymphoma. The chain carries TRBV6-5 and TRBJ2-1; 8 bases line up with TRBD2. The sample was peripheral blood mononuclear cells (PBMCs), taken before the second cycle of nivolumab. The CDR3 DNA reads TGTGCCAGCAGGGGCCTAGCGGGTACGGATGAGCAGTTCTTC. It specifies CASRGLAGTDEQFF.